This T cell receptor beta chain was profiled in a study of T cells in Graves' hyperthyroidism and ophthalmopathy (dated by TCRdb to the late 2010s). As for the study more broadly: Peripheral blood samples were taken at initial diagnosis, before any treatment was given. TCR V-J signatures able to tell the groups apart were searched for in a discovery cohort of some 100 patients, of whom under 45 had Graves' ophthalmopathy and about 55 had stable Graves' hyperthyroidism. Once sampling was done, hyperthyroidism patients were given methimazole at a starting dose of 30 mg daily, whereas ophthalmopathy patients were given high-dose intravenous methylprednisolone. The study also compared thyroid tissue and blood T-cell repertoires from roughly six Graves' hyperthyroidism patients. Whether ophthalmopathy could be predicted prospectively was tested in an independent validation cohort made up of approximately 19 hyperthyroidism patients plus 17 patients who later progressed to ophthalmopathy. The paper describes TCR Vbeta CDR3 sequencing of about 140 peripheral blood samples, made up of fewer than 50 ophthalmopathy patients, over 70 hyperthyroidism patients and about 17 progressor patients. The 100 discovery patients were randomly divided into training and test sets at a 7:3 ratio.

Comments on this clonotype: Its antigen is unknown. Base qualities are not recorded, but no much larger clone differs from it by a single base.

The TCR beta CDR3 regions were amplified from the RNA transcripts. The first round of RT-PCR for the TCR CDR3 was performed with the HTBI primer set and the Qiagen OneStep RT-PCR kit. Libraries were constructed in a second round of multiplex PCR, after which size selection and purification were performed. Paired-end sequencing of the libraries was performed with 100 bp reads on an Illumina HiSeq2000. On the authors' methods: SOAPnuke was used to process the raw data, throwing out any read that contained adapters or uncalled bases, had a mean Phred below 15, or lacked an exact constant-primer or identifier match. COPE v1.2.5 was used to merge the high-quality paired reads, and each unique nucleotide sequence was defined as a clonotype. Clonotypes were aligned to IMGT TRBV, TRBD and TRBJ reference segments using MiTCR v1.1. Analysis was restricted to V-J combinations with a frequency above 0.0001, which covered 99% to 99.2% of repertoires. A TCS score was defined as the ratio of F50 (clonal expansion) to E x V (chaos), with BLOSUM62-based TCRdist applied between CDR3 peptides within each V-J. Welch's t-statistics and random forest reduced roughly 530 V-J features to about 12, which were used in a naive Bayes classifier (R e1071). The similarity between thyroid and blood repertoires was quantified using the Morisita-Horn index. TCRdb trimmed public reads at Q25 via fastp, called clones via MiXCR and kept in-frame beta chains. Rows are unified per CDR3 protein, each entry keeping the most common DNA and genes. These V and J calls originate from TCRdb's pipeline instead of the authors' own analysis. The sample has approximately 600,000 distinct CDR3 sequences on record, roughly 14% of them singletons. Of the sample, approximately 4.3% is held by the ten largest clones.

Moderately to severely active disease, a Clinical Activity Score of at least 3, a NOSPECS grade of at least 4, and a duration under 3 months were present in ophthalmopathy patients. The study excluded patients with uncontrolled infections, other autoimmune diseases, pregnancy or lactation. Clinical symptoms, serum thyroxine and TRAb, thyroid ultrasound, and orbital computed tomography formed the basis for the diagnoses. Ficoll-Paque density gradient centrifugation was used to isolate PBMCs from around 10 ml of fresh peripheral blood. Total RNA was extracted using Trizol reagent, and RNA quality was assessed on an Agilent 2100 Bioanalyzer. Study-wide conclusions, independent of this receptor: In validation, the model predicted progression to ophthalmopathy a median of approximately 6.6 months before onset, with over 55% sensitivity and roughly 72% specificity. A model built on a 13 V-J signature distinguished ophthalmopathy from stable hyperthyroidism, reaching 85% to 90% sensitivity and about 81% specificity in cross-validation and 80%/75% in testing. Sample size was not statistically predetermined, and investigators were not blinded to group allocation. Most expanded thyroid clonotypes (frequency above 0.001) were also detected in blood, suggesting blood repertoires may reflect thyroid immune responses.

The CDR3 measures 15 amino acids from cysteine to phenylalanine. Only CDR3 DNA is held: 45 bases, read in frame from base 1. CDR1 and CDR2 are drawn from the germline V gene: MGHRA, YSYEKL. V lost 0 bases and J lost 3 bases; the stretch between them is 11 bases long. This sequence originates from a woman aged 40 to 49 with Graves' ophthalmopathy. The sample was blood. This sequence uses TRBV4-1 and TRBJ1-1, with a weak D call of TRBD1 (5 bases match). In nucleotide form, the sequence is TGCGCCAGCAGCCAAGATTGGAGAGGGGACACTGAAGCTTTCTTT. Translated, it reads CASSQDWRGDTEAFF.